A selection of T cell receptor beta chains follows, all from one sample in a study of shared clonotypes between healthy human individuals. The table came from immunoSEQ multiplex PCR; TCRdb's copy has only in-frame clones and leaves some out. The data contain over a million clones, about 80% of them singletons. The specimen sequenced was memory CD4+ T cells from PBMCs. These receptors were obtained from a man aged 18 to 30 in good health. Some clones in this sample may be carry-over from other donors' samples. CDR3s include the opening cysteine and the closing phenylalanine or tryptophan. The D gene is left open where the match is weak. Some rows mark clone size as missing; the rest say once, few, many or name a class of expanded clone.

D	V	J	size	CDR3	DNA
NA	TRBV18	TRBJ1-2	NA	CASSPGQNTNYGYTF	TGTGCCAGCTCACCCGGACAGAACACTAACTATGGCTACACCTTC
NA	TRBV6-5	TRBJ2-1	NA	CASSLRRSSYNEQFF	TGTGCCAGCAGTTTAAGGCGGAGCTCCTACAATGAGCAGTTCTTC
NA	TRBV28	TRBJ2-3	NA	CASSSLIWGDTQYF	TGTGCCAGCAGTTCTCTCATCTGGGGGGATACGCAGTATTTT
TRBD2	TRBV6-6	TRBJ2-6	NA	CASKLAGDSGANVLTF	TGTGCCAGCAAGTTAGCGGGGGACTCTGGGGCCAACGTCCTGACTTTC
TRBD2	TRBV7-3	TRBJ2-5	NA	CASSKTSLGQETQYF	TGTGCCAGCAGCAAGACTAGCTTGGGACAAGAGACCCAGTACTTC
NA	TRBV10-3	TRBJ2-2	NA	CAISHGLVAELNTGELFF	TGTGCCATCAGTCATGGGCTCGTAGCGGAGCTAAACACCGGGGAGCTGTTTTTT
TRBD2	TRBV7-2	TRBJ2-7	few	CASSSISGSYYEQYF	TGTGCCAGCAGCTCAATTAGCGGGAGTTATTACGAGCAGTACTTC
TRBD2	TRBV5-1	TRBJ2-3	once	CASSLAPSGIADTQYF	TGCGCCAGCAGCTTGGCCCCTAGCGGCATTGCAGATACGCAGTATTTT
NA	TRBV5-5	TRBJ2-3	NA	CASSFRPRGDWDTQYF	TGTGCCAGCAGCTTCCGCCCCAGAGGGGACTGGGATACGCAGTATTTT
NA	TRBV7-9	TRBJ2-7	NA	CASSSQDGPYEQYF	TGTGCCAGCAGCTCCCAGGATGGGCCCTACGAGCAGTACTTC
NA	TRBV5-1	TRBJ1-5	NA	CASAGVRGGEPQHF	TGCGCCAGCGCCGGGGTCCGAGGTGGAGAGCCCCAGCATTTT
TRBD1	TRBV5-1	TRBJ1-2	once	CASSPGTGGDNTF	TGCGCCAGCAGCCCTGGGACAGGGGGAGATAACACCTTC
NA	TRBV28	TRBJ1-2	NA	CASSLFGTFYGYTF	TGTGCCAGCAGTTTATTCGGGACTTTCTATGGCTACACCTTC
NA	TRBV9	TRBJ1-2	NA	CASSVGRGNYGYTF	TGTGCCAGCAGCGTAGGGCGGGGTAACTATGGCTACACCTTC
NA	TRBV6-6	TRBJ2-6	NA	CASSDPGANVLTF	TGTGCCAGCAGTGACCCCGGGGCCAACGTCCTGACTTTC
NA	TRBV21-1	TRBJ2-7	NA	CACTGPEQYF	TGTGCCTGTACAGGGCCCGAGCAGTACTTC
NA	TRBV6-6	TRBJ2-7	NA	CASSFGRTYEQYF	TGTGCCAGCAGCTTCGGTCGGACCTACGAGCAGTACTTC
NA	TRBV9	TRBJ1-5	NA	CASKGTTPRGPNQPQHF	TGTGCCAGCAAAGGGACCACACCAAGGGGTCCCAATCAGCCCCAGCATTTT
TRBD1	TRBV6-6	TRBJ2-5	NA	CASSSQGQGQTQYF	TGTGCCAGCAGTTCACAGGGACAGGGGCAGACCCAGTACTTC
NA	TRBV20-1	TRBJ2-2	once	CSVGRPGELFF	TGCAGTGTTGGGAGGCCCGGGGAGCTGTTTTTT
NA	TRBV19	TRBJ2-2	once	CASMEGRLKTGELFF	TGTGCCAGTATGGAGGGCCGCCTTAAGACCGGGGAGCTGTTTTTT
NA	TRBV5-1	TRBJ2-7	NA	CASSLEPGSYEQYF	TGCGCCAGCAGCTTGGAGCCAGGTTCCTACGAGCAGTACTTC
NA	TRBV5-4	TRBJ1-1	NA	CASSLADTEAFF	TGTGCCAGCAGCTTGGCGGACACTGAAGCTTTCTTT
NA	TRBV7-3	TRBJ1-1	NA	CASSLQGFGLTEAFF	TGTGCCAGCAGCCTACAGGGTTTTGGTTTAACTGAAGCTTTCTTT
NA	TRBV6-6	TRBJ2-5	NA	CASSNQRGSQETQYF	TGTGCCAGCAGTAACCAACGGGGGAGCCAAGAGACCCAGTACTTC
NA	TRBV6-1	TRBJ2-1	NA	CASRAGNSYNEQFF	TGTGCCAGCAGGGCGGGAAATTCCTACAATGAGCAGTTCTTC
NA	TRBV25-1	TRBJ2-7	NA	CASSEMGSGAHEQYF	TGTGCCAGCAGTGAAATGGGATCGGGGGCCCACGAGCAGTACTTC
NA	TRBV27	TRBJ2-3	NA	CASSLSLAVTDTQYF	TGTGCCAGCAGTTTATCACTAGCAGTCACAGATACGCAGTATTTT
NA	TRBV29-1	TRBJ2-2	NA	CSTLLGTNTGELFF	TGCAGCACCCTGCTAGGGACGAACACCGGGGAGCTGTTTTTT
NA	TRBV5-6	TRBJ2-1	NA	CASSLAPTEDNEQFF	TGTGCCAGCAGCTTGGCCCCAACGGAAGACAATGAGCAGTTCTTC
NA	TRBV7-3	TRBJ1-1	NA	CASSLWRDTEAFF	TGTGCCAGCAGCTTATGGCGAGACACTGAAGCTTTCTTT
TRBD1	TRBV2	TRBJ2-7	NA	CATGGPALLEQYF	TGTGCCACAGGGGGACCAGCCCTCCTGGAGCAGTACTTC
TRBD1	TRBV9	TRBJ2-1	NA	CASGARDSYEQFF	TGTGCCAGCGGTGCCAGGGACAGCTATGAGCAGTTCTTC
NA	TRBV5-1	TRBJ2-5	NA	CASSSLGVQETQYF	TGCGCCAGCAGCTCTCTGGGAGTCCAAGAGACCCAGTACTTC
TRBD2	TRBV10-3	TRBJ2-1	NA	CAISEPTSGRDEQFF	TGTGCCATCAGTGAGCCGACTAGCGGGAGGGACGAGCAGTTCTTC
NA	TRBV5-6	TRBJ2-3	NA	CASRDNFFTDTQYF	TGTGCCAGCAGGGACAACTTCTTCACAGATACGCAGTATTTT
NA	TRBV7-9	TRBJ1-4	NA	CASSTTAATNEKLFF	TGTGCCAGCAGCACCACGGCTGCAACTAATGAAAAACTGTTTTTT
NA	TRBV28	TRBJ1-1	NA	CASSLARRNTEAFF	TGTGCCAGCAGTTTAGCGCGCCGGAACACTGAAGCTTTCTTT
NA	TRBV27	TRBJ1-6	NA	CASSLNSYSPLHF	TGTGCCAGCAGTTTAAACAGTTATTCACCCCTCCACTTT
TRBD1	TRBV27	TRBJ2-7	NA	CASSYRTGFSYEQYF	TGTGCCAGCAGTTATCGGACAGGGTTTAGCTACGAGCAGTACTTC
NA	TRBV5-4	TRBJ2-3	NA	CASSERTAGTDTQYF	TGTGCCAGCAGCGAGAGGACGGCGGGCACAGATACGCAGTATTTT
TRBD1	TRBV6-1	TRBJ1-5	NA	CATNWDSSNQPQHF	TGTGCCACCAACTGGGACAGTAGCAATCAGCCCCAGCATTTC
NA	TRBV30	TRBJ1-5	many	CAWSEGLNQPQHF	TGTGCCTGGAGTGAGGGACTCAATCAGCCCCAGCATTTT
NA	TRBV29-1	TRBJ2-7	NA	CSVYQAGEQYF	TGCAGCGTTTACCAGGCGGGAGAGCAGTACTTC
NA	TRBV29-1	TRBJ2-1	NA	CSVAVYNEQFF	TGCAGCGTTGCAGTATACAATGAGCAGTTCTTC
NA	TRBV7-3	TRBJ1-5	NA	CASSLEGPNQPQHF	TGTGCCAGCAGCTTAGAGGGGCCCAATCAGCCCCAGCATTTT
NA	TRBV28	TRBJ2-3	NA	CASSWGSLASTDTQYF	TGTGCCAGCAGTTGGGGCTCACTAGCAAGCACAGATACGCAGTATTTT
NA	TRBV2	TRBJ1-4	once	CASSAYGVEKLFF	TGTGCCAGCAGTGCGTACGGGGTAGAAAAACTGTTTTTT
TRBD1	TRBV5-1	TRBJ2-2	once	CASSQGTGANTGELFF	TGCGCCAGCAGCCAAGGGACAGGGGCGAACACCGGGGAGCTGTTTTTT
NA	TRBV19	TRBJ1-2	few	CASGGRTDYGYTF	TGTGCCAGCGGGGGACGCACGGACTATGGCTACACCTTC
NA	TRBV20-1	TRBJ1-1	few	CSARANTEAFF	TGCAGTGCTAGAGCGAACACTGAAGCTTTCTTT
NA	TRBV7-8	TRBJ2-5	NA	CASSLVPSGGGGETQYF	TGTGCCAGCAGCTTAGTCCCTTCCGGGGGCGGAGGAGAGACCCAGTACTTC
NA	TRBV5-1	TRBJ1-4	once	CASSLGTASGEKLFF	TGCGCCAGCAGCTTGGGGACAGCAAGTGGTGAAAAACTGTTTTTT
NA	TRBV9	TRBJ1-4	NA	CASSAGAVEEKLFF	TGTGCCAGCAGCGCGGGGGCGGTGGAAGAAAAACTGTTTTTT
TRBD2	TRBV29-1	TRBJ2-3	NA	CSVEGGLAGGPDTQYF	TGCAGCGTTGAAGGAGGTCTAGCGGGAGGGCCAGATACGCAGTATTTT